The next 5 T cell receptor beta chains were all read from a single sample in a study of blood T cell repertoires in COVID-19. Data came from immunoSEQ multiplex PCR; TCRdb stores just in-frame clones and leaves some out. The sample carries some 210,000 clones, roughly 78% recorded once. Material: peripheral blood. The receptor set was obtained from a woman in her thirties or forties with acute or convalescent COVID-19.

The chain carries TRBV12-3 or TRBV12-4 and TRBJ2-7; D gene uncertain. CDR3 length: 13 amino acids. V gave up 3 bases and J gave up 6 bases, with 12 bases separating them. The CDR3 DNA sequence: TGTGCCAGCAGTTTCCCTTTGACGGGCGAGCAGTACTTC. Translated: CASSFPLTGEQYF.

The V gene is TRBV7-3, the J gene TRBJ2-2, with 11 bases matching TRBD2. Germline trimming cut 5 bases from V and 6 bases from J; bases unmatched to any gene: 8. The CDR3 sequence is 16 residues long. Germline assignment: CDR1 SGHTA and CDR2 FQGTGA. The CDR3 here is CASSPLAGDHPGELFF. CDR3 nucleotides: TGTGCCAGCAGCCCACTAGCGGGGGACCATCCCGGGGAGCTGTTTTTT.

In this sample, this clone turned up a few times. In DNA, the CDR3 is TGTGCCAGCAGCACCCCGGGGGGGGGCGAGGAGACCCAGTACTTC. This codes for CASSTPGGGEETQYF. This chain joins TRBV3-1 (or the pseudogene TRBV3-2) and TRBJ2-5, with 8 bases aligning to TRBD2. V lost 5 bases, J lost 5 bases, and 10 bases stayed unmatched. From germline, CDR1 is LGHDT and CDR2 YNNKEL (reference sequence). The CDR3 extends over 15 amino acids.

The V and J genes are TRBV30 and TRBJ2-7; TRBD2 matches 8 bases. Germline V lookup: CDR1 GTSNPN, CDR2 SVGIG (reference sequence). The junction had 9 bases not matched to a gene; V was cut back by 8 bases and J by 0 bases. This CDR3 is 14 amino acids long. The CDR3 spells CAASRGGDSYEQYF. The CDR3 DNA follows: TGTGCCGCTAGTCGGGGGGGCGACTCCTACGAGCAGTACTTC.

This clone was picked up one time. The gene calls are TRBV9 and TRBJ1-2; TRBD1 matches 9 bases. CDR1 SGDLS and CDR2 YYNGEE come from the germline V gene. This CDR3 has 14 amino acids. With V trimmed by 0 bases and J by 8 bases, 5 bases remained unmatched. The CDR3 region has the DNA TGTGCCAGCAGCGTAGTAGGGACAGGGAGGGGCTACACCTTC. Amino acid sequence: CASSVVGTGRGYTF.